A selection of T cell receptor beta chains follows, all from one sample in a study of cytomegalovirus exposure and HLA in healthy donors. Repertoires were generated with immunoSEQ multiplex PCR, while TCRdb's copy carries only in-frame clones and drops some. The sample consists of under 200,000 clones, more than 60% of them appearing once. The sequenced sample consisted of PBMCs. Receptor source: a woman aged 50 to 60 in good health and CMV-seropositive. Each CDR3 is given with its conserved first and last residue. A D gene is named only where the DNA matches it firmly. Some rows have no size entry. The others give once, few or many, or a class for an expanded clone.

D	size	V	J	DNA	CDR3
TRBD2	-	TRBV27	TRBJ2-3	TGTGCCAGCAGTTTATCGATAACTGGGGGGGCTAGCGGGGACCCAGATACGCAGTATTTT	CASSLSITGGASGDPDTQYF
-	-	TRBV5-6	TRBJ2-1	TGTGCCAGCAGCCTCCTGGGGACAACCTACAATGAGCAGTTCTTC	CASSLLGTTYNEQFF
TRBD2	-	TRBV7-2	TRBJ2-1	TGTGCCAGCAGCGTTGCCCAGGGACTAGCGGGAGGGAATGAGCAGTTCTTC	CASSVAQGLAGGNEQFF
TRBD1	-	TRBV28	TRBJ1-1	TGTGCCAGCAGCCCGGGACAGGTCTATGAAGCTTTCTTT	CASSPGQVYEAFF
-	-	TRBV19	TRBJ1-2	TGTGCCAGTAGAAACCCAGGGGTTGACTATGGCTACACCTTC	CASRNPGVDYGYTF
-	-	TRBV6-1	TRBJ1-2	TGTGCCAGCAGTTCCGGACAGCCACGCTATGGCTACACCTTC	CASSSGQPRYGYTF
-	-	TRBV6-4	TRBJ1-1	TGTGCCAGCAGTCGAGAGCCAGGGGTTGAAGCTTTCTTT	CASSREPGVEAFF
-	-	TRBV6-5	TRBJ1-1	TGTGCCAGCAGTTCCACAGGAGGGTACACTGAAGCTTTCTTT	CASSSTGGYTEAFF
TRBD2	few	TRBV19	TRBJ2-5	TGTGCCAGTAGCGGCGGGAGGGCCCTGGAGACCCAGTACTTC	CASSGGRALETQYF
-	-	TRBV18	TRBJ2-1	TGTGCCAGCTCGCGGACACCCCCCTACAATGAGCAGTTCTTC	CASSRTPPYNEQFF
TRBD1	-	TRBV5-8	TRBJ2-7	TGTGCCAGCAGCCAGGGGGCCTACGAGCAGTACTTC	CASSQGAYEQYF
TRBD1	-	TRBV7-2	TRBJ1-6	TGTGCCAGCAGGTTCTCGGACAGGGGGTCTAATTCACCCCTCCACTTT	CASRFSDRGSNSPLHF
-	-	TRBV7-9	TRBJ2-1	TGTGCCAGCTCCGGGGGCTACAATGAGCAGTTCTTC	CASSGGYNEQFF
-	-	TRBV19	TRBJ1-3	TGTGCCAGTAGTACGAGTTCAGCGGGAAACACCATATATTTT	CASSTSSAGNTIYF
-	-	TRBV11-3	TRBJ2-4	TGTGCCAGCAGCTTAGATAGCAATTCCGCCTCCATTCAGTACTTC	CASSLDSNSASIQYF
-	-	TRBV18	TRBJ1-1	TGTGCCAGCTCAGCGACAGGAGCGAACACTGAAGCTTTCTTT	CASSATGANTEAFF
TRBD2	-	TRBV29-1	TRBJ2-1	TGCAGCGAAAGGACTAGCGGGAGTGGGTACAATGAGCAGTTCTTC	CSERTSGSGYNEQFF
TRBD2	-	TRBV18	TRBJ2-6	TGTGCCAGCTCACCTACTTCCCTAGCGGGGGGGAAAATCTCTGGGGCCAACGGCCTGACTTTC	CASSPTSLAGGKISGANGLTF
TRBD1	-	TRBV28	TRBJ1-5	TGTGCCAGCAGAAACAGGGGGAACAATCAGCCCCAGCATTTT	CASRNRGNNQPQHF
-	-	TRBV7-9	TRBJ2-5	TGTGCCAGCAGCACAGGTAGCGGAGAGACCCAGTACTTC	CASSTGSGETQYF
TRBD1	few	TRBV7-8	TRBJ1-2	TGTGCCAGCAGCTTCTACAGGGGGCAGAGTGGCTACACCTTC	CASSFYRGQSGYTF
-	once	TRBV21-1	TRBJ2-7	TGTGCCAGCAGCAAATCAAACAAGGACAGATCCTACGAGCAGTACTTC	CASSKSNKDRSYEQYF
-	-	TRBV21-1	TRBJ1-6	TGTGCCAGCGCCACCAGGGAGGGTGGAGACGGCTCACCCCTCCACTTT	CASATREGGDGSPLHF
-	-	TRBV5-8	TRBJ2-3	TGTGCCAGCAGCTTGGGAAGCGGGAGCACAGATACGCAGTATTTT	CASSLGSGSTDTQYF
-	-	TRBV2	TRBJ1-2	TGTGCCAGCAAGTTGGACAGTTATGGCTACACCTTC	CASKLDSYGYTF
-	-	TRBV4-3	TRBJ2-4	TGCGCCAGCAGCCAAGATACGAGGGACATTCAGTACTTC	CASSQDTRDIQYF
TRBD1	-	TRBV5-1	TRBJ2-3	TGCGCCAGCAGCTTGGATGGGACAGTCATCACAGATACGCAGTATTTT	CASSLDGTVITDTQYF
-	-	TRBV7-9	TRBJ2-3	TGTGCCAGCAGCCCGAGGGGGACAGATACGCAGTATTTT	CASSPRGTDTQYF
TRBD1	once	TRBV19	TRBJ2-7	TGTGCCAGTAGTATCCGGGACAGCTCCTACGAGCAGTACTTC	CASSIRDSSYEQYF
-	-	TRBV6-1	TRBJ1-5	TGTGCCAGCAGGGACAGTTACAATCAGCCCCAGCATTTT	CASRDSYNQPQHF
TRBD2	few	TRBV5-4	TRBJ2-7	TGTGCCAGCAACTCCCGGGGCGGGAGGGCCAGGGACGAGCAGTACTTC	CASNSRGGRARDEQYF
TRBD1	-	TRBV10-3	TRBJ2-2	TGTGCCATCAGCCTAGGGCAGGGGGACACCGGGGAGCTGTTTTTT	CAISLGQGDTGELFF
TRBD1	once	TRBV15	TRBJ1-1	TGTGCCACCACCAGCGGGGACAGAATCACTGAAGCTTTCTTT	CATTSGDRITEAFF
-	few	TRBV11-2	TRBJ2-7	TGTGCCAGCAACACCTTCGGCAGGGCTGTTGGCGAGCAGTACTTC	CASNTFGRAVGEQYF
-	-	TRBV30	TRBJ1-5	TGTGCCTGGAGAGACCCCCCAGAGGGCAATCAGCCCCAGCATTTT	CAWRDPPEGNQPQHF
-	once	TRBV20-1	TRBJ2-5	TGCAGTGCTAGACGGGAGACCCAGTACTTC	CSARRETQYF